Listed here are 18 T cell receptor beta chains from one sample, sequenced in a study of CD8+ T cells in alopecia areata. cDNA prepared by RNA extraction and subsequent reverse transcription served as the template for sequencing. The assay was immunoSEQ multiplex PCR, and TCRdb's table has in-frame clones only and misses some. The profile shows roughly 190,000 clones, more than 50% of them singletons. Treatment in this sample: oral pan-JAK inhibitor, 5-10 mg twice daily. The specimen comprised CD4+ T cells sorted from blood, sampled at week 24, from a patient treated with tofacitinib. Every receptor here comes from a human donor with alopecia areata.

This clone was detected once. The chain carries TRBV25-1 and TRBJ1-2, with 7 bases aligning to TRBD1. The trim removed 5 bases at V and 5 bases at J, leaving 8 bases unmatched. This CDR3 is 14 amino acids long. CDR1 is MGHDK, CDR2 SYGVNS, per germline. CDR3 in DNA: TGTGCCAGCAGTCGGACAGGAAGAAAGTATGGCTACACCTTC. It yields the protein CASSRTGRKYGYTF.

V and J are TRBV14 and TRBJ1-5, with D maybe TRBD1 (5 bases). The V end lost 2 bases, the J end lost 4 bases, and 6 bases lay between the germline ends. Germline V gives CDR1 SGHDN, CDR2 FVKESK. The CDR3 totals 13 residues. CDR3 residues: CASSQKGNQPQHF. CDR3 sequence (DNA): TGTGCCAGCAGCCAAAAGGGGAATCAGCCCCAGCATTTT.

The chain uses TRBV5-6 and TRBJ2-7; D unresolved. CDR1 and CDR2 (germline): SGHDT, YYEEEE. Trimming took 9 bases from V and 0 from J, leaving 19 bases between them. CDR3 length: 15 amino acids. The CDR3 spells CATSAWGSSSYEQYF. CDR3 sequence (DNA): TGTGCCACCTCAGCTTGGGGTTCTAGCTCCTACGAGCAGTACTTC.

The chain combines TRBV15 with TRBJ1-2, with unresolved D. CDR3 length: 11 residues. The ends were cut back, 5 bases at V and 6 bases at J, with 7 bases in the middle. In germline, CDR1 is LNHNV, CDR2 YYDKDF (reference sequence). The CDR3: CATSQGNGYTF. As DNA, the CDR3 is TGTGCCACCAGCCAAGGTAATGGCTACACCTTC.

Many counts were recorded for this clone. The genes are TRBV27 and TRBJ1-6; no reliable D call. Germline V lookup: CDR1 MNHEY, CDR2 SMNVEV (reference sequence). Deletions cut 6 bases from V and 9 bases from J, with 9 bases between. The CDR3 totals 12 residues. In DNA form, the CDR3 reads TGTGCCAGCAGGGCAGGACGTTCACCCCTCCACTTT. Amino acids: CASRAGRSPLHF.

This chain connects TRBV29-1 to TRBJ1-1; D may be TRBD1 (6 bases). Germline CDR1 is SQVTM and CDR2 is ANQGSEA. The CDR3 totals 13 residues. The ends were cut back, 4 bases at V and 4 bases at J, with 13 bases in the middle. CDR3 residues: CSVGARGSTEAFF. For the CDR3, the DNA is TGCAGCGTTGGTGCCAGGGGATCCACTGAAGCTTTCTTT.

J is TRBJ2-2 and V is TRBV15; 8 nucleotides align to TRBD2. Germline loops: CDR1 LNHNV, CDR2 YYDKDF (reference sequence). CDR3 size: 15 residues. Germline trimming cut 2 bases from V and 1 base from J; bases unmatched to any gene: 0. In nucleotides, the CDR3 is TGTGCCACCAGCAGAAGCGGGGGGAACACCGGGGAGCTGTTTTTT. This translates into CATSRSGGNTGELFF.

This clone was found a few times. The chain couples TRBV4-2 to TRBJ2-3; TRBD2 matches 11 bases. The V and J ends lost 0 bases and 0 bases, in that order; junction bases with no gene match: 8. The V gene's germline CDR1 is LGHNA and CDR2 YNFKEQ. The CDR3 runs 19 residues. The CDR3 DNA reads TGTGCCAGCAGCCAAGATGACGTGAGACTAGCGGGGAGCACAGATACGCAGTATTTT. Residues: CASSQDDVRLAGSTDTQYF.

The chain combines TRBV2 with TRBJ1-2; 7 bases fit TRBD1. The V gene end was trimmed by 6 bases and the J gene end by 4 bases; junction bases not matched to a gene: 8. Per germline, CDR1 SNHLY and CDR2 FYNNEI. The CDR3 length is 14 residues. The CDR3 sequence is CASRTPGQSYGYTF. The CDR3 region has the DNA TGTGCCAGCAGAACACCGGGACAGAGCTATGGCTACACCTTC. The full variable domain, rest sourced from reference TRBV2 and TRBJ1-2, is EPEVTQTPSHQVTQMGQEVILRCVPISNHLYFYWYRQILGQKVEFLVSFYNNEISEKSEIFDDQFSVERPDGSNFTLKIRSTKLEDSAMYFCASRTPGQSYGYTFGSGTRLTVV.

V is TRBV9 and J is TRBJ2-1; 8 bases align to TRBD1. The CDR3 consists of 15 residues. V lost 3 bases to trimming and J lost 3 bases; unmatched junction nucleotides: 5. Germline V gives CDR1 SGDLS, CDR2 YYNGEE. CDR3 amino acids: CASSEAGTGYNEQFF. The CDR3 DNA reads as TGTGCCAGCAGCGAAGCCGGGACAGGCTACAATGAGCAGTTCTTC. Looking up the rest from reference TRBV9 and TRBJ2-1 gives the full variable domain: DSGVTQTPKHLITATGQRVTLRCSPRSGDLSVYWYQQSLDQGLQFLIQYYNGEERAKGNILERFSAQQFPDLHSELNLSSLELGDSALYFCASSEAGTGYNEQFFGPGTRLTVL.

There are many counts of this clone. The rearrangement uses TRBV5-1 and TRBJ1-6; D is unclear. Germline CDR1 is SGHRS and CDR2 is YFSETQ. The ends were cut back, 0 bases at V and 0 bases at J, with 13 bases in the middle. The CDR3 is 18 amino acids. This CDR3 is CASSLVKEGSSYNSPLHF. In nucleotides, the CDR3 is TGCGCCAGCAGCTTGGTCAAGGAGGGAAGCTCCTATAATTCACCCCTCCACTTT.

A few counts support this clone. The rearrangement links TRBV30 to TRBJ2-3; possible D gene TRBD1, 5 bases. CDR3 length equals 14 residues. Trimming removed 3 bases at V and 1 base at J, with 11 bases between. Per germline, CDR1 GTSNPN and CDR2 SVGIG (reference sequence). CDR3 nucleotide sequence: TGTGCCTGGAGCAGACAGAAAGGCACAGATACGCAGTATTTT. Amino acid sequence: CAWSRQKGTDTQYF.

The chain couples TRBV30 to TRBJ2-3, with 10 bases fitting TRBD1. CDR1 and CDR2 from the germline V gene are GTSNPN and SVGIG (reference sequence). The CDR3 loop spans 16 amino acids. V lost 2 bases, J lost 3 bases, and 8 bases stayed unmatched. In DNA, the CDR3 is TGTGCCTGGAGTACGATGACAGGGGGCCGAACAGATACGCAGTATTTT. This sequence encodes CAWSTMTGGRTDTQYF.

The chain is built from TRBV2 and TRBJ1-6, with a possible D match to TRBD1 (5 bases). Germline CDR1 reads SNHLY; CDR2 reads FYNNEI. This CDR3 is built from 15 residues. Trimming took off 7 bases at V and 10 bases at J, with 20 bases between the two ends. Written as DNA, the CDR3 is TGTGCCAGCACTTGGGGCGACAGAGAGGGCTCACCCCTCCACTTT. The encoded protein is CASTWGDREGSPLHF.

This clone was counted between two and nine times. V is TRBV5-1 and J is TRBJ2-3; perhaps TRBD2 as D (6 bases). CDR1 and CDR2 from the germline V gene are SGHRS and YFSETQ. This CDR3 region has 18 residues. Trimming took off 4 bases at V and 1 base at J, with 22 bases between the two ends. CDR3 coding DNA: TGCGCCAGCAGCCGCCTACCGGGTACCGGGGGAGGCACAGATACGCAGTATTTT. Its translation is CASSRLPGTGGGTDTQYF.

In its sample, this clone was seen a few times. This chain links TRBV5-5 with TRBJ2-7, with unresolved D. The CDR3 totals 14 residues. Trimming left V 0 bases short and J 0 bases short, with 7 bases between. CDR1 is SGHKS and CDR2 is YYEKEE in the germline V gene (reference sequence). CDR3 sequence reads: CASSLDLASYEQYF. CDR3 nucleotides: TGTGCCAGCAGCTTGGATCTGGCCTCCTACGAGCAGTACTTC.

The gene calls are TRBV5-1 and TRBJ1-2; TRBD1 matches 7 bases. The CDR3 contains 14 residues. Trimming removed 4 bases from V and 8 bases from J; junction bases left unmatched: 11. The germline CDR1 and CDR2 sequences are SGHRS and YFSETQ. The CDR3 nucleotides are TGCGCCAGCAGCCAGGAATACGACAGGGACGGCTACACCTTC. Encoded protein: CASSQEYDRDGYTF.

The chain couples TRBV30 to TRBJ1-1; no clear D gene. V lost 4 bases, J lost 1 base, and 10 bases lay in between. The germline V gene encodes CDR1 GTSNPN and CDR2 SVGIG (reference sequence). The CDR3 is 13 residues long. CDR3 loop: CAWIGRANTEAFF. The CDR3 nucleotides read TGTGCCTGGATCGGACGGGCGAACACTGAAGCTTTCTTT.